Below are 28 T cell receptor beta chains sequenced from a single sample in a study of regulatory T cells in long-lasting Graves disease. CDR3-region Arm-PCR and iRepertoire HTBI primers produced the TCR beta libraries. Each CDR3 protein gets one entry after TCRdb re-called the multiplex PCR reads with MiXCR. Among roughly 520,000 distinct CDR3 sequences listed, around 12% were seen once. Regarding time point: newly diagnosed GD, antithyroid drugs for less than 3 months. Isolated PBMC RNA provided the starting material for the TCR library. These records were also assigned to another study, of T cells in Graves' hyperthyroidism and ophthalmopathy.

The sample was peripheral blood mononuclear cells (PBMCs), taken at new diagnosis, from a patient treated with antithyroid drugs. These receptors were collected from a woman aged 30 to 39 with Graves disease.

This clonotype was detected only a few times. V and J are TRBV6-2 or TRBV6-3 and TRBJ2-7, with TRBD1 matching 11 bases. Germline V gene lookup returns CDR1 MNHEY and CDR2 SVGEGT. Trimming at V came to 5 bases and at J to 4 bases, leaving 13 bases not matched to a gene. CDR3 length: 17 amino acids. As DNA, the CDR3 is TGTGCCAGCAGTGCGTACGTCAGGACAGGGGGCTCGTACGAGCAGTACTTC. Translating gives CASSAYVRTGGSYEQYF.

Ten or more counts support this clonotype. This sequence joins TRBV3-1 and TRBJ2-1, with D possibly being TRBD2 (5 bases). The germline V gene has CDR1 LGHDT and CDR2 YNNKEL (reference sequence). Deletions cut 3 bases from V and 4 bases from J, with 10 bases between. The CDR3 length is 14 residues. CDR3 in amino acids: CASSQNGNYNEQFF. The CDR3 DNA follows: TGTGCCAGCAGCCAGAACGGGAATTACAATGAGCAGTTCTTC.

In this sample, this clonotype turned up many times. The chain combines TRBV11-2 with TRBJ2-3, with 8 bases identical to TRBD2. V trimming: 6 bases; J trimming: 4 bases; junction bases outside the gene matches: 9. Per germline, CDR1 SGHAT and CDR2 FQNNGV. The CDR3 loop spans 15 amino acids. The CDR3 spells CASRLAGLAADTQYF. The CDR3 nucleotides read TGTGCCAGCAGACTCGCCGGACTAGCAGCAGATACGCAGTATTTT.

This clonotype showed up just once. A much larger clone lies one base from this, so it may be a read error. J is TRBJ2-7 and V is TRBV20-1, with 7 bases identical to TRBD1. CDR1 and CDR2 from the germline V gene are DFQATT and SNEGSKA (reference sequence). The CDR3 loop spans 14 amino acids. Here the CDR3 DNA reads TGCAGTGCTAGAGGGACAGGCGTCGACTACGAGCACTACTTC. It is translated as CSARGTGVDYEHYF.

The V and J genes are TRBV2 and TRBJ1-1; the D is unclear. The ends were cut back, 6 bases at V and 0 bases at J, with 11 bases in the middle. Germline V gives CDR1 SNHLY, CDR2 FYNNEI. This CDR3 comprises 14 residues. The CDR3 DNA reads as TGTGCCAGCAGATTCGTCGAATTGAACACTGAAGCTTTCTTT. It is translated as CASRFVELNTEAFF. Using reference TRBV2 and TRBJ1-1 for the parts outside the CDR3, the full variable domain is EPEVTQTPSHQVTQMGQEVILRCVPISNHLYFYWYRQILGQKVEFLVSFYNNEISEKSEIFDDQFSVERPDGSNFTLKIRSTKLEDSAMYFCASRFVELNTEAFFGQGTRLTVV.

This clonotype was observed many times. J is TRBJ1-2 and V is TRBV20-1, with D hard to call. Trimming cost V 6 bases and J 4 bases, with 6 bases left between them. The length of the CDR3 is 10 residues. Germline V gene lookup returns CDR1 DFQATT and CDR2 SNEGSKA (reference sequence). The DNA of the CDR3 is TGCAGTGCGCCAGGCTATGGCTACACCTTC. As protein: CSAPGYGYTF.

The CDR3 sequence is CASSQEGGRGNSPLHF. Written as DNA, the CDR3 is TGTGCCAGCAGCCAAGAAGGGGGGCGCGGTAATTCACCCCTCCACTTT. V usage is TRBV4-2 and J usage is TRBJ1-6, with a weak D call TRBD1 (6 bases). Deletions cut 0 bases from V and 6 bases from J, with 12 bases between. The CDR3 has 16 amino acids. Germline values: CDR1 LGHNA, CDR2 YNFKEQ.

This clonotype has ten or more counts. The gene calls are TRBV12-3 or TRBV12-4 and TRBJ1-1; unclear D gene. With 4 bases removed from V and 0 bases from J, the gap between germline ends came to 9 bases. The CDR3 contains 14 residues. The DNA of the CDR3 is TGTGCCAGCAGTTACGCGGAGTTGAACACTGAAGCTTTCTTT. As protein: CASSYAELNTEAFF.

This clonotype was detected ten times or more. The V call is TRBV27, the J call TRBJ2-5; 14 bases fit TRBD2. The germline CDR1 and CDR2 sequences are MNHEY and SMNVEV (reference sequence). V shed 6 bases, J shed 3 bases, and the junction held 12 bases outside the gene matches. The CDR3 has 18 amino acids. CDR3 sequence: CASRDRLAGGFGEETQYF. CDR3 DNA sequence: TGTGCCAGCAGGGATAGACTAGCGGGAGGGTTTGGCGAAGAGACCCAGTACTTC.

This clonotype was observed a handful of times. The chain couples TRBV20-1 to TRBJ1-5, with 10 positions matching TRBD1. CDR1 is DFQATT, CDR2 SNEGSKA, per germline (reference sequence). The ends lost 6 bases at V and 3 bases at J; junction bases unmatched: 5. The CDR3 runs to 14 residues. The CDR3 loop is CSAGGTGANQPQHF. CDR3 coding DNA: TGCAGTGCGGGGGGGACAGGGGCCAATCAGCCCCAGCATTTT.

This clonotype has ten or more counts. This chain connects TRBV10-3 to TRBJ2-7; 8 nucleotides match TRBD1. J was trimmed by 4 bases and V by 6 bases; bases with no gene match: 11. In germline, CDR1 is ENHRY, CDR2 SYGVKD. The CDR3 length is 15 residues. CDR3 bases: TGTGCCATCAGGGAGACCGGACAGGGAAGATACGAGCAGTACTTC. Its translation is CAIRETGQGRYEQYF.

This clonotype was recorded once. The V call is TRBV27, the J call TRBJ2-3, with 11 bases identical to TRBD2. Germline V gene data show CDR1 as MNHEY and CDR2 as SMNVEV (reference sequence). Germline trimming cut 7 bases from V and 8 bases from J; bases unmatched to any gene: 14. CDR3 length equals 16 residues. CDR3 in DNA: TGTGCCAGCAATGAAGGGCTAGCGGGAGGTATCGGTACGCAGTATTTT. This translates into CASNEGLAGGIGTQYF.

Many counts were recorded for this clonotype. J is TRBJ2-5 and V is TRBV28, with D hard to call. The CDR3 is made up of 11 amino acids. CDR1 is MDHEN, CDR2 SYDVKM, per germline. V lost 7 bases and J lost 2, with 5 bases in between. The CDR3 nucleotides read TGTGCCAGCATGGGACAAGAGACCCAGTACTTC. Protein sequence: CASMGQETQYF.

V usage is TRBV11-3 and J usage is TRBJ2-1; weak D call: TRBD2 (5 bases). Trimming removed 0 bases from V and 9 bases from J, with 9 bases in between. Germline CDR1 and CDR2: SGHNT and YENEEA. The CDR3 spans 13 residues. Here the CDR3 DNA reads TGTGCCAGCAGCTTAGATTCGAGGGTTGAGCAGTTCTTC. It encodes CASSLDSRVEQFF.

This clonotype was picked up many times. The V gene is TRBV6-2 or TRBV6-3, the J gene TRBJ1-6, with TRBD1 as a possible D gene (5 bases). V lost 5 bases and J lost 0, with 17 bases in between. This CDR3 spans 18 amino acids. Per the germline V gene, CDR1 is MNHEY and CDR2 is SVGEGT. The DNA for the CDR3 is TGTGCCAGCAGTCGCCCGGACATCCGGAGCTCCTATAATTCACCCCTCCACTTT. Translated, it gives CASSRPDIRSSYNSPLHF.

The table lists this clonotype with a few counts. The chain carries TRBV5-4 and TRBJ2-3, with D possibly being TRBD2 (6 bases). CDR1 and CDR2 from the germline V gene are SGHNT and YYREEE (reference sequence). The germline V and J ends were trimmed by 2 bases and 3 bases, with 13 bases remaining between them. The CDR3 spans 15 residues. DNA of the CDR3: TGTGCCAGCAGCTTTACACTAGCAGGGACAGATACGCAGTATTTT. Translating gives CASSFTLAGTDTQYF.

This clonotype appeared many times. The chain links TRBV29-1 to TRBJ2-1, with D uncertain. The CDR3 spans 14 residues. The germline V and J ends were trimmed by 3 bases and 0 bases, with 9 bases remaining between them. Germline V gene sequence: CDR1 SQVTM, CDR2 ANQGSEA. The DNA for the CDR3 is TGCAGCGTTGATGCCATAAGCTCCTACAATGAGCAGTTCTTC. Residues: CSVDAISSYNEQFF.

The V gene is TRBV19, the J gene TRBJ1-1, with D uncertain. Trimming cost V 6 bases and J 4 bases, with 12 bases left between them. Germline V lookup: CDR1 LNHDA, CDR2 SQIVND (reference sequence). The CDR3 consists of 13 residues. This chain's CDR3 is CASRPSLGTEAFF. In nucleotides, the CDR3 is TGTGCCAGTAGGCCTTCACTTGGCACTGAAGCTTTCTTT.

At least ten counts were recorded for this clonotype. The V and J genes are TRBV11-2 and TRBJ1-2; TRBD1 matches at 9 bases. Germline assignment: CDR1 SGHAT and CDR2 FQNNGV. Unmatched junction bases numbered 19, after V lost 1 base and J lost 4 bases. The CDR3 is made up of 20 amino acids. CDR3 sequence: CASSLGHLTGGADSFYGYTF. CDR3 in DNA: TGTGCCAGCAGCTTAGGACATCTTACAGGGGGCGCTGATAGTTTCTATGGCTACACCTTC.

The rearrangement links TRBV10-2 to TRBJ2-3; 8 bases map to TRBD2. The CDR3 runs to 17 residues. Germline V gene lookup returns CDR1 WSHSY and CDR2 SAAADI. Trimming cost V 3 bases and J 1 base; bases outside gene matches: 9. This chain's CDR3 is CASSDTAGREGTDTQYF. DNA of the CDR3: TGCGCCAGCAGTGATACCGCCGGGAGGGAAGGCACAGATACGCAGTATTTT.

In its sample, this clonotype was seen many times. This chain uses TRBV12-3 or TRBV12-4 with TRBJ1-1; maybe TRBD1 (5 bases). The ends were cut back, 9 bases at V and 4 bases at J, with 9 bases in the middle. This CDR3 comprises 11 residues. The CDR3 DNA follows: TGTGCCAGTCAGGGAGTCACTGAAGCTTTCTTT. Protein: CASQGVTEAFF.

This clonotype was counted many times. The genes are TRBV5-4 and TRBJ2-3, with D unresolved. The CDR3 runs 12 residues. Trimming cost V 2 bases and J 2 bases, with 3 bases left between them. Looked up from germline, CDR1 is SGHNT and CDR2 is YYREEE (reference sequence). CDR3 sequence (DNA): TGTGCCAGCAGCTTATTCACAGATACGCAGTATTTT. Translating gives CASSLFTDTQYF.

This clonotype was detected ten times or more. The V gene is TRBV20-1, the J gene TRBJ2-1, with D hard to call. Germline V CDR1 and CDR2: DFQATT, SNEGSKA (reference sequence). This CDR3 region has 14 residues. Trimming pared 2 bases from V and 5 bases from J, leaving 13 bases between. The CDR3 DNA sequence: TGCAGTGCTAGAACAGCGTGGGGAAACAATGAGCAGTTCTTC. Amino acid sequence: CSARTAWGNNEQFF.

This clonotype was picked up many times. This sequence joins TRBV7-2 and TRBJ2-7; D call uncertain. This CDR3 comprises 14 residues. V lost 0 bases, J lost 5 bases, and 11 bases lay in between. Per the germline V gene, CDR1 is SGHTA and CDR2 is FQGNSA. The CDR3 coding sequence is TGTGCCAGCAGCTTAGCGTATGGGGTTAACGAGCAGTACTTC. It codes for CASSLAYGVNEQYF.

As regards this clonotype: Compared with germline, one end of the junction differs, possibly owing to a read error. The chain has TRBV5-4 and TRBJ1-4, with TRBD1 as a possible D gene (5 bases). The CDR3 runs 15 residues. Germline values: CDR1 SGHNT, CDR2 YYREEE (reference sequence). CDR3 nucleotide sequence: TGCGCCAGCAGCCCCCGGGCAGGGCTGAATGAAAAACTGTTTTTT. Translated: CASSPRAGLNEKLFF.

The chain joins TRBV18 to TRBJ2-7; 8 nucleotides line up with TRBD1. The CDR3 spans 14 residues. Losses at the gene ends were 6 bases for V and 4 bases for J; bases not matched to a gene: 8. Looked up from germline, CDR1 is KGHSH and CDR2 is LQKENI. The CDR3 region has the DNA TGTGCCAGCTCCCCGCAGGGGGCGAAGTACGAGCAGTACTTC. Its protein is CASSPQGAKYEQYF. Full variable domain (missing parts from reference TRBV18 and TRBJ2-7): NAGVMQNPRHLVRRRGQEARLRCSPMKGHSHVYWYRQLPEEGLKFMVYLQKENIIDESGMPKERFSAEFPKEGPSILRIQQVVRGDSAAYFCASSPQGAKYEQYFGPGTRLTVT.

This clonotype was seen many times. The V call is TRBV20-1, the J call TRBJ1-1; no reliable D call. V was trimmed by 2 bases and J by 7 bases, leaving 8 bases between them. Germline lookup yields CDR1 DFQATT and CDR2 SNEGSKA (reference sequence). The CDR3 is made up of 11 amino acids. For the CDR3, the DNA is TGCAGTGCTAGACGCCTGGTTGAAGCTTTCTTT. This sequence encodes CSARRLVEAFF.

Of note for this clonotype: A single base is all that separates this from a far larger clone, so a read error is likely. The gene calls are TRBV2 and TRBJ1-2; D uncertain. This CDR3 has 15 residues. Germline-derived CDR1 and CDR2 are SNHLY and FYNNEI. V lost 6 bases to trimming and J lost 6 bases, with 20 bases between them. The CDR3 protein is CASSGKWAFYHGYTF. CDR3 bases: TGTGCCAGCAGCGGAAAATGGGCTTTTTACCATGGCTACACCTTC.